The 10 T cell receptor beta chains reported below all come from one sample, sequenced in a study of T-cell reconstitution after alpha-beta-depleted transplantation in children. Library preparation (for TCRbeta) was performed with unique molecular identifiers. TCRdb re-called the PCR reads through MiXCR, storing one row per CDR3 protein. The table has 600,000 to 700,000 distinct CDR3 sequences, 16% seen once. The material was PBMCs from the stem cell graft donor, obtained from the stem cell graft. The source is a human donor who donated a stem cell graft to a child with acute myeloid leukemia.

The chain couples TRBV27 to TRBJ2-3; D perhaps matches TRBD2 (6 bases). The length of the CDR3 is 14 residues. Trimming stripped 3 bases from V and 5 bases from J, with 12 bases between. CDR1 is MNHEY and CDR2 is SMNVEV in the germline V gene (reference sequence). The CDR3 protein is CASSLERAGDTQYF. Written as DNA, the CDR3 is TGTGCCAGCAGTTTGGAGCGGGCCGGAGATACGCAGTATTTT.

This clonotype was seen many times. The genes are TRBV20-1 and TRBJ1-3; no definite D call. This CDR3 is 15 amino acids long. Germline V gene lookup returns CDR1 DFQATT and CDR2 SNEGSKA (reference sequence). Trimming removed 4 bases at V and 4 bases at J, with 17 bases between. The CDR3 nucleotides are TGCAGTGCTATCCCGAATCCGACCATAGGAAACACCATATATTTT. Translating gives CSAIPNPTIGNTIYF.

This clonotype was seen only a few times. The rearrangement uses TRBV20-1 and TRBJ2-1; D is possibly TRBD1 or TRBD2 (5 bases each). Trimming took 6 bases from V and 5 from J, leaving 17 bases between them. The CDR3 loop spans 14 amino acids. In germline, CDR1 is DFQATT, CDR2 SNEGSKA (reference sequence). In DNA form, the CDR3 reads TGCAGTGCCTGGGACCCCGACTTGAACAATGAGCAGTTCTTC. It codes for CSAWDPDLNNEQFF.

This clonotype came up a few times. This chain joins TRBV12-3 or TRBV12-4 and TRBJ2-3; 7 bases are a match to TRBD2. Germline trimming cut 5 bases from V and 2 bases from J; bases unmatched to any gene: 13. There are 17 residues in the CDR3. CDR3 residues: CASSPGVERGFTDTQYF. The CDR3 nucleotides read TGTGCCAGCAGTCCGGGAGTGGAGCGGGGTTTCACAGATACGCAGTATTTT.

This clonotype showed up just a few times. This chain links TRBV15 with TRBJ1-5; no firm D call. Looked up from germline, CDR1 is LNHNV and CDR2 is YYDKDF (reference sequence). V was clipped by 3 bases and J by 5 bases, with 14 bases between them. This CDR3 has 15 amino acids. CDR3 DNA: TGTGCCACCAGCAGTTTGGGAGGACCTCATCAGCCCCAGCATTTT. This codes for CATSSLGGPHQPQHF.

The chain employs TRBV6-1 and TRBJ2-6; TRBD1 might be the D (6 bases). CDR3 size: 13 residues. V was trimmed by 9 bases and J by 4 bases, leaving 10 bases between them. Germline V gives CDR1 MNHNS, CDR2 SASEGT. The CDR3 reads CASQGPGANVLTF. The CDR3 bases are TGTGCCAGTCAGGGGCCCGGGGCCAACGTCCTGACTTTC.

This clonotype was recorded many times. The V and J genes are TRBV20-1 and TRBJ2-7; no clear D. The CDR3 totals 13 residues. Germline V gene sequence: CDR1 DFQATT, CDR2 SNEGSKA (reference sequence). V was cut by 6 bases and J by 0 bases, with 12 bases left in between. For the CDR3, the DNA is TGCAGTGCCCGCGATTCTCCCTCCTACGAGCAGTACTTC. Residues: CSARDSPSYEQYF.

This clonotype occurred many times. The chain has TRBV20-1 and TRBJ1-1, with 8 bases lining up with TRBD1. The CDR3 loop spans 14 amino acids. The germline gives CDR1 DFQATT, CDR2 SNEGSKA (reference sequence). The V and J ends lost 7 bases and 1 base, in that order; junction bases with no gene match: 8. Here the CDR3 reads CSGASGQGNTEAFF. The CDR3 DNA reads TGCAGTGGTGCCTCCGGACAGGGGAACACTGAAGCTTTCTTT.

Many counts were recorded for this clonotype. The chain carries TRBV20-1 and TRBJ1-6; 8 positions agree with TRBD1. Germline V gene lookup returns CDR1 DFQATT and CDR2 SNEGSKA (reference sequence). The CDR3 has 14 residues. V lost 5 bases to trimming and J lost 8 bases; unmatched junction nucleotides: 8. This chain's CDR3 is CSARGQAQHSPLHF. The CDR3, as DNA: TGCAGTGCTCGGGGACAGGCCCAACATTCACCCCTCCACTTT.

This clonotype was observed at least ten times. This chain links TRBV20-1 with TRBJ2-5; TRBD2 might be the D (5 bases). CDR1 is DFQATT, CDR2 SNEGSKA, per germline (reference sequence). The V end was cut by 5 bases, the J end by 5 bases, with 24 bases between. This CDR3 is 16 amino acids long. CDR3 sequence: CSAQMASEGPGETQYF. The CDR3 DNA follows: TGCAGTGCTCAGATGGCAAGCGAGGGTCCCGGGGAGACCCAGTACTTC.